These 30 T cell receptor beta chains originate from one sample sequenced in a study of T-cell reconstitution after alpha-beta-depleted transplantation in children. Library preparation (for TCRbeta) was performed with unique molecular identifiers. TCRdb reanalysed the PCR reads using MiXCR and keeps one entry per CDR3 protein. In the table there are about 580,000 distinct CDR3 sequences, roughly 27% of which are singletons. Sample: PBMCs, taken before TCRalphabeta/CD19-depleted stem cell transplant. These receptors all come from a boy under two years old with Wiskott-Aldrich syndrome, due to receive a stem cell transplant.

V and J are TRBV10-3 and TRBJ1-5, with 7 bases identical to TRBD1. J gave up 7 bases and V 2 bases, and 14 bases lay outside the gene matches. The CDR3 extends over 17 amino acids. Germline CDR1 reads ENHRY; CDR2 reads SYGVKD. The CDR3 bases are TGTGCCATCAGTGAGATAGAGACAGGGCCTTTAGGCCAGCCCCAGCATTTT. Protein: CAISEIETGPLGQPQHF.

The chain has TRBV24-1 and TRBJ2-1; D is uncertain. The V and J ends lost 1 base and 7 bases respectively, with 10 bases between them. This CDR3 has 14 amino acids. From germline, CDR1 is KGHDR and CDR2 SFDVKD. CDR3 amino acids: CATSDLVLGNEQFF. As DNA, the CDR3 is TGTGCCACCAGTGATTTAGTTTTAGGGAATGAGCAGTTCTTC.

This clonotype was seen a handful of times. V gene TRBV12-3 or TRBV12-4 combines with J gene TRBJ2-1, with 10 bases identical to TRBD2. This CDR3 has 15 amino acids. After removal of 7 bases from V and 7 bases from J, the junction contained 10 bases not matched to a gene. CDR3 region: CASNIPGLAKNEQFF. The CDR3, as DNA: TGTGCCAGCAATATCCCGGGACTAGCGAAAAATGAGCAGTTCTTC.

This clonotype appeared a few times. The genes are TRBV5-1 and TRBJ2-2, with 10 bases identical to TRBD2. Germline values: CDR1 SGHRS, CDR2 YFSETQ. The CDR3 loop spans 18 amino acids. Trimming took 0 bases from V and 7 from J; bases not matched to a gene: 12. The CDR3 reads CASSLAWLAGVRGGELFF. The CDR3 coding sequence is TGCGCCAGCAGCTTGGCCTGGCTAGCGGGAGTTAGAGGCGGGGAGCTGTTTTTT.

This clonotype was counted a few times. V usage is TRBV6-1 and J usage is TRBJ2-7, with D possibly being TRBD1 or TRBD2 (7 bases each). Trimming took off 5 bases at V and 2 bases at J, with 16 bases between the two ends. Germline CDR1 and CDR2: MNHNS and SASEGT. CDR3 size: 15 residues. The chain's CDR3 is CASSRQGGGPYEQYF. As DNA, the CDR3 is TGTGCCAGCAGTCGACAGGGAGGGGGTCCCTACGAGCAGTACTTC.

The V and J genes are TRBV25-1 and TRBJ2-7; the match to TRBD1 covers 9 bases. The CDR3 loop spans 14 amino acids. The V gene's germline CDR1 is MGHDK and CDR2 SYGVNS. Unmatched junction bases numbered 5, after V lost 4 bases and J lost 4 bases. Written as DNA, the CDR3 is TGTGCCAGCAGTGTCGGGACAGGGAATTACGAGCAGTACTTC. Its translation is CASSVGTGNYEQYF.

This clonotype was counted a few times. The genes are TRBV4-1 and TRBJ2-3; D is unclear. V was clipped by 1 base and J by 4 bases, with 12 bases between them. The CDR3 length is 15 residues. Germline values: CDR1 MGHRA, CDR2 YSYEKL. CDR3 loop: CASSQVFAAPDTQYF. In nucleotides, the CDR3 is TGCGCCAGCAGCCAAGTTTTCGCCGCACCAGATACGCAGTATTTT.

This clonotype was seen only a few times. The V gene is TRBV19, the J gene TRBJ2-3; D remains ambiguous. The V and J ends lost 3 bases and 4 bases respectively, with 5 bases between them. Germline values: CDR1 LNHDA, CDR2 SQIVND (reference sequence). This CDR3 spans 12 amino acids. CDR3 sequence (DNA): TGTGCCAGTAGTATCACCGCAGATACGCAGTATTTT. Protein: CASSITADTQYF. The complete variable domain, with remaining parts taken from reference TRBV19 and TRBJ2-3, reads DGGITQSPKYLFRKEGQNVTLSCEQNLNHDAMYWYRQDPGQGLRLIYYSQIVNDFQKGDIAEGYSVSREKKESFPLTVTSAQKNPTAFYLCASSITADTQYFGPGTRLTVL.

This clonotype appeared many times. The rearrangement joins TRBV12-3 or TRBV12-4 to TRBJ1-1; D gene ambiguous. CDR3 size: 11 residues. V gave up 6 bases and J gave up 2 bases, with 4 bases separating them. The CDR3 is CASSRNTEAFF. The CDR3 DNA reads TGTGCCAGCAGCCGAAACACTGAAGCTTTCTTT.

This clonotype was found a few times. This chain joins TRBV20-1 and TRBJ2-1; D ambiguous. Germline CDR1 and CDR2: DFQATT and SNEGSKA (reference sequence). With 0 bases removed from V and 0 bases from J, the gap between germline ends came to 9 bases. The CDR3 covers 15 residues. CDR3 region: CSAREGSSSYNEQFF. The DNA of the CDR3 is TGCAGTGCTAGAGAGGGCAGTAGCTCCTACAATGAGCAGTTCTTC.

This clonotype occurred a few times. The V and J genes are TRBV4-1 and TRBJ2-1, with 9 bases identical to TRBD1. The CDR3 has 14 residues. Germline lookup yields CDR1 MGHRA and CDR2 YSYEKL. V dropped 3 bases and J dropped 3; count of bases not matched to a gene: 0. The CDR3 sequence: CASSQGQGYNEQFF. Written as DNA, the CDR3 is TGCGCCAGCAGCCAGGGACAGGGCTACAATGAGCAGTTCTTC.

CDR3 residues: CASTDLAGAGGELFF. Written as DNA, the CDR3 is TGTGCCAGCACCGATTTGGCGGGAGCGGGCGGGGAGCTGTTTTTT. This chain joins TRBV12-3 or TRBV12-4 and TRBJ2-2, with 7 positions matching TRBD2. The ends lost 7 bases at V and 7 bases at J; junction bases unmatched: 12. The CDR3 length is 15 residues.

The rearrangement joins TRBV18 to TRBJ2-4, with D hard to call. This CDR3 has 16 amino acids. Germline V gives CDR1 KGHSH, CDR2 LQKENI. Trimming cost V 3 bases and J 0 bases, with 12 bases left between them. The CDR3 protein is CASSPFSEPAKNIQYF. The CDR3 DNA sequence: TGTGCCAGCTCACCGTTCTCAGAACCAGCCAAAAACATTCAGTACTTC.

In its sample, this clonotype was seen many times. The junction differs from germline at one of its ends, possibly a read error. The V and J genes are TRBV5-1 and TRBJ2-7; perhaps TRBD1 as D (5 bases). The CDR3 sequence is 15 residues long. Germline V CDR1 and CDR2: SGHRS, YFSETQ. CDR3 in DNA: TGTGCCAGCAGCTTAGGTCAGGGTCCTTCCTACGAGCAGTACTTC. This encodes CASSLGQGPSYEQYF.

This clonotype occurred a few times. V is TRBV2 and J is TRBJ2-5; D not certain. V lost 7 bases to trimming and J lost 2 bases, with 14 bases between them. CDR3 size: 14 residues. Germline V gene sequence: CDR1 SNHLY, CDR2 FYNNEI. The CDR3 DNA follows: TGTGCCAGCATCGTGGGCCGGAATCAAGAGACCCAGTACTTC. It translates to CASIVGRNQETQYF.

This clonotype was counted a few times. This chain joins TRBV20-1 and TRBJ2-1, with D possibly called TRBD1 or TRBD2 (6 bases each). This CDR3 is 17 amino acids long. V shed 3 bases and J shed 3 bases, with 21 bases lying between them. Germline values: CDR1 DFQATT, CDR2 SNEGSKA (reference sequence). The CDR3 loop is CSASGPRGPRGYNEQFF. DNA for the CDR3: TGCAGTGCTAGTGGCCCACGGGGGCCCAGAGGCTACAATGAGCAGTTCTTC.

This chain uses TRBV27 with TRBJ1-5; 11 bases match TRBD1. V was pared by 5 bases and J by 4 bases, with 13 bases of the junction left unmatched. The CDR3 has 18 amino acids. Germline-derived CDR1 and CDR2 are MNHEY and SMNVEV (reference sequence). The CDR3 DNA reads TGTGCCAGCAGTCCTAAAGGGACAGGGGGTTTGCGGAATCAGCCCCAGCATTTT. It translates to CASSPKGTGGLRNQPQHF.

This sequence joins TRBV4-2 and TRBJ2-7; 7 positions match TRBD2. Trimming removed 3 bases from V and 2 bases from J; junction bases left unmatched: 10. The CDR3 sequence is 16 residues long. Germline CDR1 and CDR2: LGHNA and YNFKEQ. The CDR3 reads CASSQVTSRGAYEQYF. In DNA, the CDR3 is TGTGCCAGCAGCCAGGTGACTAGCCGGGGCGCCTACGAGCAGTACTTC.

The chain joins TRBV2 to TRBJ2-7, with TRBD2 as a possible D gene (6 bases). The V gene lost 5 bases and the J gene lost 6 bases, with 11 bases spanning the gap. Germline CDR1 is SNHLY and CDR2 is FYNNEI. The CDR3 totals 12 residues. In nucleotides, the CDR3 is TGTGCCAGCAGTAATCACGGGGGCGAGCAGTACTTC. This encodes CASSNHGGEQYF.

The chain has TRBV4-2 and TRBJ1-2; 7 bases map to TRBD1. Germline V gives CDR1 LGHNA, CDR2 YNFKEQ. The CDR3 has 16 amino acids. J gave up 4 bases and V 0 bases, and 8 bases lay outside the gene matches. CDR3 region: CASSQDQERGLYGYTF. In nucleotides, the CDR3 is TGTGCCAGCAGCCAAGATCAGGAGAGGGGGCTCTATGGCTACACCTTC.

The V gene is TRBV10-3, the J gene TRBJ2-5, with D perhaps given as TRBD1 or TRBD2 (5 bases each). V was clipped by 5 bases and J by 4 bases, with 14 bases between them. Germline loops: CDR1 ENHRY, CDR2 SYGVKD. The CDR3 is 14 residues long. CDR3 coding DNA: TGTGCCATCAGTCGGGACGGCAACCCAGAGACCCAGTACTTC. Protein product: CAISRDGNPETQYF.

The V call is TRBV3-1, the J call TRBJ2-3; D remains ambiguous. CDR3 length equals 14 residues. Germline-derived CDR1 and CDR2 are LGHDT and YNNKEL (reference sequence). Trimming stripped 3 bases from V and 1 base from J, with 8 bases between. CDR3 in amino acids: CASSQRGRTDTQYF. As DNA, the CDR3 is TGTGCCAGCAGCCAGCGAGGACGCACAGATACGCAGTATTTT.

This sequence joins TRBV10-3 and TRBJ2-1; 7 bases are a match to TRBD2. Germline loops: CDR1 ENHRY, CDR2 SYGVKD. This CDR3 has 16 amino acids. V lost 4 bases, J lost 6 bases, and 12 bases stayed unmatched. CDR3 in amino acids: CAISGLGGSGGNEQFF. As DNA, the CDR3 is TGTGCCATCAGTGGATTGGGCGGGAGCGGAGGCAATGAGCAGTTCTTC.

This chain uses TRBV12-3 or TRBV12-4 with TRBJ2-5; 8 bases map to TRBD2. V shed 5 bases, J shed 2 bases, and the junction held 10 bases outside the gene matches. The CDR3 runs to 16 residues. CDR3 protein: CASSPGGSRGQETQYF. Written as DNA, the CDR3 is TGTGCCAGCAGTCCGGGAGGGAGCCGCGGGCAAGAGACCCAGTACTTC.

CDR3 DNA: TGCAGTGCTAGCTCTAGCTTTGCTCATGAGCAGTTCTTC. Translated: CSASSSFAHEQFF. The chain links TRBV20-1 to TRBJ2-1, with TRBD2 as a possible D gene (5 bases). This CDR3 comprises 13 residues. Germline V gives CDR1 DFQATT, CDR2 SNEGSKA (reference sequence). Trimming shortened V by 3 bases and J by 8 bases, and 14 bases separated the two germline ends.

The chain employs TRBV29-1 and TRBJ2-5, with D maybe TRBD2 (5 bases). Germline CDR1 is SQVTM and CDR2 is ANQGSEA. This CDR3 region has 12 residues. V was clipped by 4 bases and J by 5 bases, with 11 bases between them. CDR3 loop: CSVGPSRETQYF. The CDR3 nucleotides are TGCAGCGTTGGGCCTAGCCGGGAGACCCAGTACTTC.

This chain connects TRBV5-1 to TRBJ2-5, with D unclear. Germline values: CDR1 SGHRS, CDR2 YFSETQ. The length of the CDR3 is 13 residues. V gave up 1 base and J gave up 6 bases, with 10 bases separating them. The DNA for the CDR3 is TGCGCCAGCAGCTTGAACTATGGACAGACCCAGTACTTC. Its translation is CASSLNYGQTQYF.

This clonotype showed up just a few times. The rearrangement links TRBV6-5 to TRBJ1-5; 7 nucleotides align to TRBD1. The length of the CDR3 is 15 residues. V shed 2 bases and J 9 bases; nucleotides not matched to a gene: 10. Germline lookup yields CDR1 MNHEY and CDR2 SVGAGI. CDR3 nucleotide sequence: TGTGCCAGCAGTTACGCTGGGACAGCCTCGAGGCCCCAGCATTTT. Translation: CASSYAGTASRPQHF.

The CDR3 DNA follows: TGTGCCAGCAGCGTAGGCCCCACCGGGGGCTCTCTTAACTATGGCTACACCTTC. Amino acids: CASSVGPTGGSLNYGYTF. This chain uses TRBV9 with TRBJ1-2; the D gene is possibly TRBD1 (6 bases). The germline V gene has CDR1 SGDLS and CDR2 YYNGEE. This CDR3 is built from 18 residues. Trimming removed 0 bases at V and 1 base at J, with 19 bases between.

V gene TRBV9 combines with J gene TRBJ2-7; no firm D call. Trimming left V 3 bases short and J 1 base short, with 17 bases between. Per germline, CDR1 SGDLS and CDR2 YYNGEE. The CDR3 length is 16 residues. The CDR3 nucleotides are TGTGCCAGCAGCGCGACCCCCTCTCGCGGATCCTACGAGCAGTACTTC. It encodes CASSATPSRGSYEQYF.